The entry below gives a single TCR beta chain sequence along with its context. Distinct nucleotide sequences in the sample also encode this CDR3. Clones were read by immunoSEQ multiplex PCR, and TCRdb kept only the in-frame ones, dropping some. The data hold over a million clones, with around 78% observed a single time. This sample stems from a study of shared clonotypes between healthy human individuals. Study-level background: Serving as donors were a couple of women and three men, whose ages spanned 18 to 49.

V was cut by 1 base and J by 4 bases, with 4 bases left in between. CDR3 size: 13 residues. Germline V gene data show CDR1 as KGHSH and CDR2 as LQKENI. Donors comprised only Caucasian adults living in Nashville, Tennessee. Division of CD4+ cells produced a CD45RA+ naive subset and a CD45RA-negative memory subset. The sequence came from a man between 18 and 29 years old in good health. Some clones in this sample may be carry-over from other donors' samples. V and J are TRBV18 and TRBJ2-2; D remains ambiguous. Sequenced sample: memory CD4+ T cells from PBMCs. Subset noted: CD45RA-negative fraction. CDR3 DNA: TGTGCCAGCTCACCACAAGGCACCGGGGAGCTGTTTTTT. Its protein product is CASSPQGTGELFF.